This T cell receptor (beta chain) was recorded in a study of blood T cell repertoires in COVID-19. The CDR3 consists of 13 residues. Germline CDR1 and CDR2: SGHRS and YFSETQ. Trimming took 5 bases from V and 12 from J; bases not matched to a gene: 12. Methods used by the authors: For nucleated cells, counts were estimated from reference gene primer amplification. Sequencing used immunoSEQ multiplex PCR; TCRdb keeps in-frame clones, though not all of them. That table supplies the V and J calls and clone size; D and trimming were determined from the DNA. The sample holds roughly 98,000 clones, just under 85% seen once.

Sequencing input: peripheral blood. This clonotype was sampled from a woman in her 70s with active or convalescent COVID-19. V is TRBV5-1 and J is TRBJ2-7, with 9 bases aligning to TRBD1. The DNA for the CDR3 is TGCGCCAGCAGTGAGGGCCCGGGACAGGGTCCGTACTTC. It is translated as CASSEGPGQGPYF.